The entry that follows covers one TCR beta chain sequence. This clone was observed a single time. Its target antigen remains unknown. Per-base qualities were not stored, and no clone one base away is much larger. The germline V gene encodes CDR1 SGHTA and CDR2 FQGNSA. There are 14 amino acids in the CDR3, from cysteine to phenylalanine inclusive. The CDR3 DNA has 42 bases and is translated from base 1. Cut back by 3 bases and 4 bases, the V and J ends lie 10 bases apart. The immunoSEQ Assay, a bias-controlled multiplex PCR, was used to amplify TCRbeta CDR3 regions from genomic DNA. Under the source paper's analysis protocol: Nucleated cell counts per sample were estimated from amplification of reference gene primers within the assay. To quantify the absolute abundance of each unique TCRbeta CDR3 rearrangement, sequence reads were collapsed and filtered. For each sample, productive Simpson clonality was calculated as the square root of Simpson's diversity index over productive rearrangements. Not all clones reach the TCRdb copy of this immuneACCESS table, which keeps in-frame sequences only. Checked studies attribute under half of the gap to unresolved V genes and leave the rest unexplained. That table furnishes V, J and clone size, whereas the DNA furnished D and trimming. Across this sample there are around 140,000 clones, with approximately 83% seen only once. The top ten clones comprise 1.6% of the sample.

This record belongs to a study of blood T cell repertoires in COVID-19 (dated by TCRdb to between 2020 and 2021). General notes on the study: Samples from collaborators originated in the United States, Italy and Spain and spanned both the acute and convalescent phases of COVID-19. The repertoires were released in a freely available public database intended as a resource for research on the immune response to SARS-CoV-2. The samples were drawn from two sources: the first 160 participants of the ongoing ImmuneRACE study, and 1,000 to 1,500 subjects contributed by 6 global collaborators. The material from the prospective study consisted of cDNA or gDNA derived from T cells, B-cell-depleted T cells, or PBMCs. Where HLA class I and class II types were available, the types were taken from metadata supplied by the sample provider, not from assay-based typing. Sample metadata almost always included a de-identified subject ID, COVID-19 status, age in years and sex. Subjects who had been exposed to COVID-19, were actively infected with it, or had recovered from it provided the deeply sampled blood TCRbeta repertoires that made up the dataset.

Each collaborating institution followed its own protocols to collect whole blood in K2EDTA tubes. For TCRbeta analysis, collaborators shipped samples in one of three forms: frozen whole blood, isolated PBMCs, or DNA extracted from either of those sample types. The full study reports these points: How much clinical and demographic metadata was included differed by source and by participant, and the metadata was provided uncurated.

This TCR was recovered from a human donor in a cohort sampled during active COVID-19. The sample taken for sequencing was peripheral blood. The rearranged chain carries TRBV7-2 and TRBJ2-1, with the D segment identity uncertain. The sequenced DNA is TGTGCCAGCAGCTTCCCGACTGGGTACAATGAGCAGTTCTTC. Its coded protein is CASSFPTGYNEQFF.